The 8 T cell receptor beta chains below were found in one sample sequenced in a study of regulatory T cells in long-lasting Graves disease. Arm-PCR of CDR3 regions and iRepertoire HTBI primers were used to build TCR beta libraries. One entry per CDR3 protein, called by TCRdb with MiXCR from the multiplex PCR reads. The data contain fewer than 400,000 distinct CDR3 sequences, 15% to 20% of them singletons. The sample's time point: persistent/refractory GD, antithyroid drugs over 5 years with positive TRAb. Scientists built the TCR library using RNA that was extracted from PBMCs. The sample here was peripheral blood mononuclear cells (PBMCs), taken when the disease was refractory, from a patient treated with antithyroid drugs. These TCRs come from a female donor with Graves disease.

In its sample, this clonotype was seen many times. CDR3 nucleotides: TGTGCCTGGAGTGTATCCTGGGGGGTCACCTACGAGCAGTACTTC. It yields the protein CAWSVSWGVTYEQYF. The chain uses TRBV30 and TRBJ2-7; D perhaps matches TRBD2 (6 bases). Trimming shortened V by 0 bases and J by 2 bases, and 14 bases separated the two germline ends. The CDR3 covers 15 residues. Germline loops: CDR1 GTSNPN, CDR2 SVGIG (reference sequence).

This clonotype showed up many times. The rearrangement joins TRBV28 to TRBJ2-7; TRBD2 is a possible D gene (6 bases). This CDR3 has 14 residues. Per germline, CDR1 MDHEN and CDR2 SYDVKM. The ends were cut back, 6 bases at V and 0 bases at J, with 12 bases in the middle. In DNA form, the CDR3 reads TGTGCCAGCAGGGTCGGGACTGCCTCCTACGAGCAGTACTTC. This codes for CASRVGTASYEQYF.

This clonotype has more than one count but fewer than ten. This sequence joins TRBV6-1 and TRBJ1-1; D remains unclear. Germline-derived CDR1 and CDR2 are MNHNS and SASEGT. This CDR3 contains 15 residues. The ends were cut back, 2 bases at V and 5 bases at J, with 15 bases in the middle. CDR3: CASSERADLPTEAFF. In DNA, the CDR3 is TGTGCCAGCAGTGAAAGAGCAGACCTTCCGACTGAAGCTTTCTTT.

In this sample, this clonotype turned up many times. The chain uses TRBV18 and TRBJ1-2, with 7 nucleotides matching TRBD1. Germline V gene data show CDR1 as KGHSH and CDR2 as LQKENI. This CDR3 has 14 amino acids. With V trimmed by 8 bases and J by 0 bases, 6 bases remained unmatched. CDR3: CASPGTAANYGYTF. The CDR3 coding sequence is TGTGCCAGCCCCGGGACAGCAGCTAACTATGGCTACACCTTC.

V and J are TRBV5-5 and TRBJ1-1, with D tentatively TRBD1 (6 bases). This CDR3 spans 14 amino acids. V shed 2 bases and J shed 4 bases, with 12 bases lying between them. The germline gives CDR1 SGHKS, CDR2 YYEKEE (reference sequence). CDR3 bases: TGTGCCAGCAGCTTAAGACAGGTTCCCACTGAAGCTTTCTTT. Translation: CASSLRQVPTEAFF. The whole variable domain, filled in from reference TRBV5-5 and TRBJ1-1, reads DAGVTQSPTHLIKTRGQQVTLRCSPISGHKSVSWYQQVLGQGPQFIFQYYEKEERGRGNFPDRFSARQFPNYSSELNVNALLLGDSALYLCASSLRQVPTEAFFGQGTRLTVV.

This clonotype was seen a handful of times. Here the CDR3 reads CASSSWTGGTSHQPQHF. The CDR3 region has the DNA TGTGCCAGCAGTTCATGGACAGGGGGTACGTCTCATCAGCCCCAGCATTTT. The gene calls are TRBV7-2 and TRBJ1-5, with TRBD1 matching 10 bases. From germline, CDR1 is SGHTA and CDR2 FQGNSA. The CDR3 loop spans 17 amino acids. The junction had 13 bases not matched to a gene; V was cut back by 6 bases and J by 5 bases.

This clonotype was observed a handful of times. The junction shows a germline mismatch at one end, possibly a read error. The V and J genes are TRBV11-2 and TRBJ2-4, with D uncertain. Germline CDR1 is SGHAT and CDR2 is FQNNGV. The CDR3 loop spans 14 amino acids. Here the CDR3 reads CASSLEEGANIQYF. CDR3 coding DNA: TGTGCCAGCAGCCTAGAGGAAGGAGCCAACATTCAGTACTTC.

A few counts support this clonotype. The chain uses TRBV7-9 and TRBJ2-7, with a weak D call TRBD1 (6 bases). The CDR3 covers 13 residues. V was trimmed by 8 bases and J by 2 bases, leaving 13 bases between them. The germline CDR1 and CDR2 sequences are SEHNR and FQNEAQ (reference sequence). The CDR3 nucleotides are TGTGCCAGCGGCAGTGGGGGCCCCTACGAGCAGTACTTC. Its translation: CASGSGGPYEQYF.